Below, 15 T cell receptor beta chains from the same sample are listed, as sequenced in a study of somatic mutations in cytotoxic T cells in rheumatoid arthritis. Using immunoSEQ multiplex PCR, the repertoire was profiled, and TCRdb retains in-frame clones only, with some absent. The table includes about 18,000 clones, over 60% detected once. The sequencing sample was made of CD8+ T cells sorted from blood. Every receptor here comes from an adult with rheumatoid arthritis.

The J gene is TRBJ2-2, the V gene TRBV11-3, with D tentatively TRBD1 (7 bases). From germline, CDR1 is SGHNT and CDR2 YENEEA. V was shortened by 4 bases and J by 6 bases, with 15 bases between the two germline ends. The CDR3 has 15 residues. The CDR3 DNA follows: TGTGCCAGCAGCTCCCACAGGGGAGGTTCCGGGGAGCTGTTTTTT. It translates to CASSSHRGGSGELFF.

This chain uses TRBV7-8 with TRBJ1-2, with D unclear. CDR1 and CDR2 (germline): SGHVS, FQNEAQ. This CDR3 spans 14 amino acids. Trimming cost V 1 base and J 2 bases, with 8 bases left between them. DNA for the CDR3: TGTGCCAGCAGCTTAGAGCCGCGGAACTATGGCTACACCTTC. It encodes CASSLEPRNYGYTF.

The CDR3 here is CASSFLGGNTIYF. As DNA, the CDR3 is TGTGCCAGCAGTTTCCTGGGTGGAAACACCATATATTTT. This chain links TRBV27 with TRBJ1-3; D is ambiguous. The CDR3 sequence is 13 residues long. Germline V CDR1 and CDR2: MNHEY, SMNVEV (reference sequence). Trimming stripped 3 bases from V and 3 bases from J, with 6 bases between.

In this sample, this clone turned up once. This rearrangement joins TRBV10-2 to TRBJ1-1; D gene unclear. Trimming pared 0 bases from V and 10 bases from J, leaving 6 bases between. Germline CDR1 WSHSY, CDR2 SAAADI. This CDR3 has 11 amino acids. The CDR3 spells CASSESMPAFF. As DNA, the CDR3 is TGCGCCAGCAGTGAGTCCATGCCAGCTTTCTTT.

The chain links TRBV6-1 to TRBJ2-1; D gene uncertain. CDR3 size: 12 residues. V was cut by 4 bases and J by 3 bases, with 4 bases left in between. Germline loops: CDR1 MNHNS, CDR2 SASEGT. The CDR3 DNA sequence: TGTGCCAGCAGTGCCGACTACAATGAGCAGTTCTTC. Protein: CASSADYNEQFF.

In DNA, the CDR3 is TGTGCCAGCAGCTTGGCCGGACAGGGCACTGAAGCTTTCTTT. Translated: CASSLAGQGTEAFF. The chain joins TRBV5-8 to TRBJ1-1; TRBD1 matches 8 bases. The length of the CDR3 is 14 residues. CDR1 and CDR2 (germline): SGHTS, YDEGEE. Unmatched junction bases numbered 2, after V lost 0 bases and J lost 4 bases.

V gene TRBV15 combines with J gene TRBJ2-2, with unresolved D. The germline V gene encodes CDR1 LNHNV and CDR2 YYDKDF (reference sequence). V was cut by 1 base and J by 5 bases, with 2 bases left in between. The CDR3 has 12 amino acids. CDR3 region: CATSRVTGELFF. The CDR3 nucleotides read TGTGCCACCAGCAGAGTGACCGGGGAGCTGTTTTTT.

V is TRBV6-5 and J is TRBJ1-2; 9 bases line up with TRBD1. CDR3 length: 14 residues. Germline V lookup: CDR1 MNHEY, CDR2 SVGAGI. The J segment lost 4 bases and the V segment lost 6 bases, leaving 6 bases of the junction unmatched. In DNA form, the CDR3 reads TGTGCCAGCAGCCCTGGACAGGGGAGCTATGGCTACACCTTC. It translates to CASSPGQGSYGYTF.

This chain uses TRBV29-1 with TRBJ1-1; D uncertain. Germline loops: CDR1 SQVTM, CDR2 ANQGSEA. CDR3 length equals 15 residues. Trimming left V 5 bases short and J 5 bases short, with 21 bases between. The CDR3 DNA reads TGCAGCGTTTACCTAGGAGGAAACGCGAGGACTGAAGCTTTCTTT. Its protein is CSVYLGGNARTEAFF.

V and J are TRBV10-1 and TRBJ1-3, with a tentative D call TRBD1 (6 bases). The CDR3 extends over 17 amino acids. V shed 5 bases and J shed 0 bases, with 17 bases lying between them. Germline CDR1 WNHNN, CDR2 SYGVQD (reference sequence). The CDR3: CASSPMTGGFSGNTIYF. The DNA of the CDR3 is TGCGCCAGCAGTCCGATGACAGGAGGATTCTCTGGAAACACCATATATTTT.

The chain has TRBV4-1 and TRBJ2-1, with D tentatively TRBD2 (7 bases). The CDR3 is 16 amino acids. The ends were cut back, 0 bases at V and 6 bases at J, with 15 bases in the middle. The V gene's germline CDR1 is MGHRA and CDR2 YSYEKL. As DNA, the CDR3 is TGCGCCAGCAGCCAAGATCTGGCGGGGGCCTTCAATGAGCAGTTCTTC. This sequence encodes CASSQDLAGAFNEQFF.

The chain joins TRBV4-1 to TRBJ2-2, with D perhaps given as TRBD1 or TRBD2 (5 bases each). The germline V gene has CDR1 MGHRA and CDR2 YSYEKL. CDR3 length: 12 amino acids. The V end lost 5 bases, the J end lost 7 bases, and 8 bases lay between the germline ends. The chain's CDR3 is CASSRDGGELFF. CDR3 coding DNA: TGCGCCAGCAGCAGGGACGGCGGGGAGCTGTTTTTT.

This clone occurred once. The rearrangement joins TRBV28 to TRBJ2-7; D uncertain. This CDR3 contains 12 residues. Germline lookup yields CDR1 MDHEN and CDR2 SYDVKM. Trimming left V 1 base short and J 4 bases short, with 5 bases between. Here the CDR3 DNA reads TGTGCCAGCAGTTTATCTTGGTACGAGCAGTACTTC. Protein sequence: CASSLSWYEQYF.

The chain uses TRBV21-1 and TRBJ1-5. TRBV21-1 has pseudogene status. The CDR3 has 17 residues. The CDR3 loop reads CASSPKSGTSSNQPQHF. The CDR3 DNA is TGTGCCAGCAGCCCTAAATCCGGGACTTCCAGCAATCAGCCCCAGCATTTT.

This rearrangement joins TRBV9 to TRBJ2-1; TRBD1 matches at 7 bases. CDR1 and CDR2 from the germline V gene are SGDLS and YYNGEE. This CDR3 has 15 amino acids. With 4 bases clipped from V and 3 bases from J, the junction kept 7 bases outside the gene matches. CDR3 sequence reads: CASSPPTGVYNEQFF. For the CDR3, the DNA is TGTGCCAGCAGCCCCCCAACAGGGGTCTACAATGAGCAGTTCTTC.